This T cell receptor beta chain came from a study of T cell responses to AZD1222 COVID-19 vaccine. This CDR3 comprises 16 residues. Germline-derived CDR1 and CDR2 are MNHNS and SASEGT. V was shortened by 4 bases and J by 5 bases, with 18 bases between the two germline ends. Profiling relied on immunoSEQ multiplex PCR, and the TCRdb table lists in-frame clones only, not all of them. The data hold 95,000 to 150,000 clones, with 75% to 90% observed a single time. The clonotype originates from an adult in good health. The V gene is TRBV6-1, the J gene TRBJ1-5; D is possibly TRBD1 (6 bases). The sample was peripheral blood, taken on day 0 of AZD1222 vaccination. The CDR3 reads CASSGWGSGVDQPQHF. The CDR3 bases are TGTGCCAGCAGTGGATGGGGGTCAGGGGTTGATCAGCCCCAGCATTTT.